Each of the 17 T cell receptor beta chains below was sequenced from the same sample in a study of cytomegalovirus exposure and HLA in healthy donors. The PCR contained 60 Vbeta and 13 Jbeta primers. Generated by immunoSEQ multiplex PCR, the TCRdb table keeps only in-frame clones and is missing some. The sample holds over 100,000 clones, roughly 75% seen once. The specimen sequenced was PBMCs. The source of these receptors is a man aged 25-40 years in good health and CMV-seronegative.

This clone was detected only once. The chain is built from TRBV28 and TRBJ1-2, with TRBD1 as a possible D gene (5 bases). This CDR3 spans 14 amino acids. The germline V gene encodes CDR1 MDHEN and CDR2 SYDVKM. Trimming stripped 5 bases from V and 0 bases from J, with 10 bases between. DNA for the CDR3: TGTGCCAGCAGTGCGACAGCTCCTAACTATGGCTACACCTTC. Amino acids: CASSATAPNYGYTF.

This sequence joins TRBV19 and TRBJ2-3; D may be TRBD2 (6 bases). Germline loops: CDR1 LNHDA, CDR2 SQIVND (reference sequence). V was pared by 6 bases and J by 1 base, with 26 bases between. CDR3 size: 19 residues. The CDR3 nucleotides read TGTGCCAGTAGCCCACGACTATCCGGGAGCTGGGGAGGCACAGATACGCAGTATTTT. This gives the protein CASSPRLSGSWGGTDTQYF.

The rearrangement uses TRBV18 and TRBJ2-3, with 10 bases fitting TRBD2. Germline V gives CDR1 KGHSH, CDR2 LQKENI. Losses at the gene ends were 3 bases for V and 0 bases for J; bases not matched to a gene: 3. The CDR3 extends over 16 amino acids. The CDR3 DNA is TGTGCCAGCTCACCGACGACTAGCGGGAGCACAGATACGCAGTATTTT. It specifies CASSPTTSGSTDTQYF. The full variable domain, with the rest looked up from reference TRBV18 and TRBJ2-3, is NAGVMQNPRHLVRRRGQEARLRCSPMKGHSHVYWYRQLPEEGLKFMVYLQKENIIDESGMPKERFSAEFPKEGPSILRIQQVVRGDSAAYFCASSPTTSGSTDTQYFGPGTRLTVL.

J is TRBJ1-1 and V is TRBV6-5; D may be TRBD1 (6 bases). Trimming removed 5 bases at V and 3 bases at J, with 13 bases between. In germline, CDR1 is MNHEY, CDR2 SVGAGI. This CDR3 spans 14 amino acids. The CDR3 DNA reads as TGTGCCAGCAGTGGCGCGGGGGCGTACACTGAAGCTTTCTTT. This gives the protein CASSGAGAYTEAFF.

The J gene is TRBJ2-7, the V gene TRBV5-4; unclear D gene. This CDR3 region has 15 residues. V was cut by 0 bases and J by 3 bases, with 13 bases left in between. From germline, CDR1 is SGHNT and CDR2 YYREEE (reference sequence). Written as DNA, the CDR3 is TGTGCCAGCAGCTTGGGAGGCGGAAGTCACTACGAGCAGTACTTC. Residues: CASSLGGGSHYEQYF. The whole variable domain, remainder taken from reference TRBV5-4 and TRBJ2-7, is ETGVTQSPTHLIKTRGQQVTLRCSSQSGHNTVSWYQQALGQGPQFIFQYYREEENGRGNFPPRFSGLQFPNYSSELNVNALELDDSALYLCASSLGGGSHYEQYFGPGTRLTVT.

This chain links TRBV7-9 with TRBJ1-1; D not certain. The germline gives CDR1 SEHNR, CDR2 FQNEAQ (reference sequence). This CDR3 contains 13 residues. V shed 5 bases and J shed 10 bases, with 17 bases lying between them. CDR3 loop: CASSTPAGSGAFF. The CDR3 DNA sequence: TGTGCCAGCAGCACACCCGCGGGATCAGGAGCTTTCTTT.

The chain employs TRBV28 and TRBJ2-7, with 7 bases lining up with TRBD1. The CDR3 extends over 17 amino acids. Germline V gene data show CDR1 as MDHEN and CDR2 as SYDVKM. V was pared by 3 bases and J by 0 bases, with 11 bases of the junction left unmatched. The CDR3 loop reads CASSLRQGDAYSYEQYF. In DNA, the CDR3 is TGTGCCAGCAGTTTGAGACAGGGCGACGCCTACTCCTACGAGCAGTACTTC.

The chain joins TRBV5-1 to TRBJ2-7; TRBD1 might be the D (6 bases). Trimming pared 3 bases from V and 0 bases from J, leaving 10 bases between. This CDR3 comprises 14 residues. The V gene's germline CDR1 is SGHRS and CDR2 YFSETQ. The CDR3: CASSSDSSSYEQYF. CDR3 bases: TGCGCCAGCAGCTCGGACAGCAGCTCCTACGAGCAGTACTTC. Filled out from reference TRBV5-1 and TRBJ2-7, the complete variable domain reads KAGVTQTPRYLIKTRGQQVTLSCSPISGHRSVSWYQQTPGQGLQFLFEYFSETQRNKGNFPGRFSGRQFSNSRSEMNVSTLELGDSALYLCASSSDSSSYEQYFGPGTRLTVT.

The chain uses TRBV28 and TRBJ1-2, with 7 bases that match TRBD1. CDR1 and CDR2 (germline): MDHEN, SYDVKM. The CDR3 has 14 amino acids. The V gene end was trimmed by 6 bases and the J gene end by 4 bases; junction bases not matched to a gene: 8. The CDR3 nucleotides read TGTGCCAGCAGCCTCCACGGGACAGTCTATGGCTACACCTTC. Translated: CASSLHGTVYGYTF.

V usage is TRBV4-3 and J usage is TRBJ2-5, with a weak D call TRBD2 (5 bases). Germline assignment: CDR1 LGHNA and CDR2 YSLEER. CDR3 size: 14 residues. The ends were cut back, 6 bases at V and 4 bases at J, with 15 bases in the middle. The CDR3 is CASSPSGGGETQYF. The CDR3, as DNA: TGCGCCAGCAGTCCAAGCGGAGGTGGAGAGACCCAGTACTTC.

This chain links TRBV25-1 with TRBJ1-4; TRBD1 might be the D (5 bases). The CDR3 runs to 15 residues. Germline V gene sequence: CDR1 MGHDK, CDR2 SYGVNS. Trimming left V 4 bases short and J 7 bases short, with 16 bases between. CDR3 protein: CASSGREVRGEKLFF. CDR3 DNA sequence: TGTGCCAGCAGTGGGCGCGAAGTTAGGGGTGAAAAACTGTTTTTT.

The chain has TRBV19 and TRBJ2-3; TRBD1 aligns across 10 bases. V was pared by 5 bases and J by 1 base, with 6 bases of the junction left unmatched. From germline, CDR1 is LNHDA and CDR2 SQIVND (reference sequence). CDR3 size: 16 residues. CDR3 nucleotide sequence: TGTGCCAGTAGTCCAACCGGGACAGGGGGCACAGATACGCAGTATTTT. Translated: CASSPTGTGGTDTQYF. Full variable domain (outside the CDR3, taken from reference TRBV19 and TRBJ2-3): DGGITQSPKYLFRKEGQNVTLSCEQNLNHDAMYWYRQDPGQGLRLIYYSQIVNDFQKGDIAEGYSVSREKKESFPLTVTSAQKNPTAFYLCASSPTGTGGTDTQYFGPGTRLTVL.

This chain links TRBV7-2 with TRBJ1-1; 9 nucleotides match TRBD1. This CDR3 spans 15 amino acids. The germline gives CDR1 SGHTA, CDR2 FQGNSA. V shed 1 base, J shed 3 bases, and the junction held 3 bases outside the gene matches. The CDR3: CASSLGGQGYTEAFF. The CDR3 DNA follows: TGTGCCAGCAGCTTAGGGGGACAGGGCTACACTGAAGCTTTCTTT.

The chain uses TRBV5-1 and TRBJ1-5; D is perhaps TRBD1 (6 bases). V lost 4 bases to trimming and J lost 0 bases, with 8 bases between them. Per germline, CDR1 SGHRS and CDR2 YFSETQ. The CDR3 is made up of 14 amino acids. CDR3 residues: CASSPDSSNQPQHF. The CDR3 DNA is TGCGCCAGCAGCCCGGACAGTAGCAATCAGCCCCAGCATTTT.

V gene TRBV4-3 combines with J gene TRBJ1-1, with a tentative D call TRBD1 (6 bases). This CDR3 is built from 16 residues. Germline CDR1 is LGHNA and CDR2 is YSLEER. The ends were cut back, 1 base at V and 1 base at J, with 13 bases in the middle. This CDR3 reads CASSQVDTGPNTEAFF. CDR3 DNA sequence: TGCGCCAGCAGCCAAGTGGATACAGGGCCGAACACTGAAGCTTTCTTT.

V is TRBV5-1 and J is TRBJ2-7; TRBD1 aligns across 9 bases. The germline gives CDR1 SGHRS, CDR2 YFSETQ. Trimming cost V 4 bases and J 8 bases; bases outside gene matches: 10. The CDR3 loop spans 14 amino acids. The CDR3 DNA sequence: TGCGCCAGCAGCCCAGGACAGGGGACCCAGAAGCAGTACTTC. Translation: CASSPGQGTQKQYF.

The chain recombines TRBV5-6 with TRBJ2-5, with no clear D. The J call may be incorrect, as the DNA end agrees better with TRBJ2-7. The CDR3 runs 13 residues. The germline V gene has CDR1 SGHDT and CDR2 YYEEEE. The CDR3 reads CASSASFRYEQYF. CDR3 in DNA: TGTGCCAGCAGCGCTAGTTTTCGCTACGAGCAGTACTTC.